The 3 T cell receptor beta chains below come from one sample, sequenced in a study of T cell responses to AZD1222 COVID-19 vaccine. Measured with immunoSEQ multiplex PCR; TCRdb has only the in-frame clones, and not every one. The table includes around 150,000 clones, more than 75% detected once. The source material was peripheral blood, sampled 28 days after the second AZD1222 dose. All receptors derive from an adult who received the AZD1222 COVID-19 vaccine.

This chain joins TRBV11-2 and TRBJ2-3; 9 positions match TRBD2. Germline CDR1 SGHAT, CDR2 FQNNGV. The CDR3 has 16 residues. The junction had 10 bases not matched to a gene; V was cut back by 6 bases and J by 3 bases. The CDR3 region has the DNA TGTGCCAGCAGGGCCCAGGGCGGGGGGGCTACAGATACGCAGTATTTT. It specifies CASRAQGGGATDTQYF.

This chain joins TRBV6-1 and TRBJ2-7; D is ambiguous. CDR3 length: 15 residues. Trimming pared 3 bases from V and 0 bases from J, leaving 12 bases between. Germline CDR1 MNHNS, CDR2 SASEGT. The CDR3 loop reads CASSDEVPSSYEQYF. In DNA, the CDR3 is TGTGCCAGCAGTGACGAGGTTCCTAGCTCCTACGAGCAGTACTTC.

This chain connects TRBV2 to TRBJ2-1; a possible D gene is TRBD1 (5 bases). Looked up from germline, CDR1 is SNHLY and CDR2 is FYNNEI. The CDR3 loop spans 13 amino acids. The V end was cut by 7 bases, the J end by 5 bases, with 12 bases between. CDR3 region: CASNQGTHNEQFF. As DNA, the CDR3 is TGTGCCAGCAATCAGGGAACCCACAATGAGCAGTTCTTC.